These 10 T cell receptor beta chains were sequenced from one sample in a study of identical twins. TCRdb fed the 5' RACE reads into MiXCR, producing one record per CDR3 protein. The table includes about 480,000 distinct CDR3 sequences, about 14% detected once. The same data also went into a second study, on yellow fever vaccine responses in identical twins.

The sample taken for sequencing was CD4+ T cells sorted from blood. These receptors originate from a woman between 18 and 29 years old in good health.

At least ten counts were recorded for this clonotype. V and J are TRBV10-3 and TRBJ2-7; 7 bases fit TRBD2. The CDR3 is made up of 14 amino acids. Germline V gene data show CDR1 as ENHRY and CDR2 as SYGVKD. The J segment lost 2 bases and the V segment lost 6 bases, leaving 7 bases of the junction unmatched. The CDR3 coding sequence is TGTGCCATCAGCGTTGGGAGGGACGCCTACGAGCAGTACTTC. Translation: CAISVGRDAYEQYF.

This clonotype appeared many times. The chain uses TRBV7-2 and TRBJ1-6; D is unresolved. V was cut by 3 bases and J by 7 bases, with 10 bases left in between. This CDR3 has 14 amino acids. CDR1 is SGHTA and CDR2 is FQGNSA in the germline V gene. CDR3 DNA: TGTGCCAGCAGCTTCATCGGTGTCAATTCACCCCTCCACTTT. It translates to CASSFIGVNSPLHF.

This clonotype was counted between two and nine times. CDR3 amino acids: CASSLDGTAYNEQFF. DNA for the CDR3: TGTGCCAGCTCCCTGGACGGGACAGCTTACAATGAGCAGTTCTTC. The rearrangement links TRBV2 to TRBJ2-1, with 7 bases identical to TRBD1. The trim removed 8 bases at V and 4 bases at J, leaving 11 bases unmatched. Germline V CDR1 and CDR2: SNHLY, FYNNEI. This CDR3 comprises 15 residues.

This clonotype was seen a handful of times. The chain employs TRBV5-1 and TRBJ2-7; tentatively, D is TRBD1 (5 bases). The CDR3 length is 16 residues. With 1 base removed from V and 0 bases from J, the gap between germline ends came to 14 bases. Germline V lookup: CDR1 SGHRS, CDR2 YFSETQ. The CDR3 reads CASSLLGAASSYEQYF. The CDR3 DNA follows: TGCGCCAGCAGCTTGCTTGGGGCAGCAAGCTCCTACGAGCAGTACTTC.

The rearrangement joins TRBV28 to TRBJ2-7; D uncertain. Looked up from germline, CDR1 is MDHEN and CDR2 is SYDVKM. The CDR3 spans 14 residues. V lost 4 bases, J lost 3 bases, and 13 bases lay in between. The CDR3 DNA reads TGTGCCAGCAGTTCTCTAATAATCCTCTACGAGCAGTACTTC. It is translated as CASSSLIILYEQYF.

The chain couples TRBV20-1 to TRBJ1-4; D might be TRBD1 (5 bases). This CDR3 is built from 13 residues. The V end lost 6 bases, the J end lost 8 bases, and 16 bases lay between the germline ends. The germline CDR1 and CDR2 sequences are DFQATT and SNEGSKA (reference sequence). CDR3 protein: CSAPRTGDEKLFF. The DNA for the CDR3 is TGCAGTGCCCCCAGAACAGGAGACGAAAAACTGTTTTTT.

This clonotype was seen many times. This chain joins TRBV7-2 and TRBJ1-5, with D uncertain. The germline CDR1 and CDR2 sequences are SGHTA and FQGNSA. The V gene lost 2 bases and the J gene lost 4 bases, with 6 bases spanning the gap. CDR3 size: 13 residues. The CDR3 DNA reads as TGTGCCAGCAGCTTATCCCAAAATCAGCCCCAGCATTTT. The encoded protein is CASSLSQNQPQHF.

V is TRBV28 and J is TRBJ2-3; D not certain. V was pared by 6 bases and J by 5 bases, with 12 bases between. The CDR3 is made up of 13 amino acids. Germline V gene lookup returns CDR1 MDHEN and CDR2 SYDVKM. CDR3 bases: TGTGCCAGCAGCCCACCCGGCGAAGATACGCAGTATTTT. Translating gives CASSPPGEDTQYF.

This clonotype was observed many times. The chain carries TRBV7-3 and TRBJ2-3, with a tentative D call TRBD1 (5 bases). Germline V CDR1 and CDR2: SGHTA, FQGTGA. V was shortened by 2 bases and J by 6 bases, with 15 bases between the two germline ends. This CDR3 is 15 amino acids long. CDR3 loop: CASSLGQGPTDTQYF. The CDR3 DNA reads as TGTGCCAGCAGCTTAGGGCAGGGTCCCACGGATACGCAGTATTTT. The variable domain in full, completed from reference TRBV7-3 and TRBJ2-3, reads GAGVSQTPSNKVTEKGKYVELRCDPISGHTALYWYRQSLGQGPEFLIYFQGTGAADDSGLPNDRFFAVRPEGSVSTLKIQRTERGDSAVYLCASSLGQGPTDTQYFGPGTRLTVL.

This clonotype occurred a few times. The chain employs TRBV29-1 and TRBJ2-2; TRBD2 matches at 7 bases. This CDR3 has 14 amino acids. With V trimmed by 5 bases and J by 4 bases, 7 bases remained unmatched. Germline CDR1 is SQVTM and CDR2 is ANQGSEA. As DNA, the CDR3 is TGCAGCGTTCAGAGTGCTAGCGGCACCGGGGAGCTGTTTTTT. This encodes CSVQSASGTGELFF.